The 4 T cell receptor beta chains listed next were all sequenced from one sample in a study of neurological immune-mediated disorders. TCRdb called the 5' RACE reads again in MiXCR, with one record for every CDR3 protein. The repertoire has about 22,000 distinct CDR3 sequences, more than 9% of them found once; the top ten carry about 20%. Sequenced material: PBMCs. Receptors were obtained from a woman in her sixties or seventies with HTLV-1-associated myelopathy (HAM/TSP).

This clonotype was observed many times. The chain couples TRBV5-4 to TRBJ2-3, with 11 nucleotides matching TRBD1. V shed 3 bases and J 3 bases; nucleotides not matched to a gene: 6. Germline CDR1 reads SGHNT; CDR2 reads YYREEE (reference sequence). The CDR3 totals 16 residues. CDR3 nucleotide sequence: TGTGCCAGCAGCTCTAACGGACAGGGGGCAACAGATACGCAGTATTTT. Translated: CASSSNGQGATDTQYF.

This clonotype was seen ten or more times. The V gene is TRBV5-1, the J gene TRBJ1-6, with D perhaps TRBD1 (5 bases). In germline, CDR1 is SGHRS, CDR2 YFSETQ. Deletions cut 3 bases from V and 7 bases from J, with 14 bases between. The CDR3 loop spans 15 amino acids. The CDR3 sequence is CASSWGVSGNSPLHF. The CDR3, as DNA: TGCGCCAGCAGCTGGGGGGTGTCGGGGAATTCACCCCTCCACTTT.

This clonotype was seen at least ten times. J is TRBJ1-6 and V is TRBV20-1; maybe TRBD1 (5 bases). Germline loops: CDR1 DFQATT, CDR2 SNEGSKA (reference sequence). Deletions cut 3 bases from V and 12 bases from J, with 12 bases between. The CDR3 has 12 residues. CDR3 in DNA: TGCAGTGCTAGTCCGGGGACCGGACCCCTCCACTTT. Protein sequence: CSASPGTGPLHF.

This clonotype was counted many times. The V gene is TRBV6-1, the J gene TRBJ2-1, with D possibly TRBD1 on 5 matching bases. Germline assignment: CDR1 MNHNS and CDR2 SASEGT. Trimming took 7 bases from V and 5 from J, leaving 12 bases between them. The CDR3 consists of 13 residues. DNA for the CDR3: TGTGCCAGCAAGGACAAACCCCACAATGAGCAGTTCTTC. This codes for CASKDKPHNEQFF.